Shown below are 12 T cell receptor beta chains from a single sample sequenced in a study of blood T cells in healthy people across ages. PCR was performed a second time for about 7 to 12 cycles using a sample-barcoded 5' primer and a J-beta primer mix. TCRdb passed the 5' RACE reads through MiXCR, listing each CDR3 protein once. The data show over a million distinct CDR3 sequences, approximately 59% seen once. Sequencing used blood. The receptors stem from a man between 18 and 29 years old in good health.

Only one count was recorded for this clonotype. The CDR3 DNA is TGCGCCAGCACGGGGACAGCTTATTACGAGCAGTACTTC. Translation: CASTGTAYYEQYF. The chain couples TRBV5-1 to TRBJ2-7, with 7 bases identical to TRBD1. CDR1 and CDR2 (germline): SGHRS, YFSETQ. CDR3 length equals 13 residues. Trimming at V came to 6 bases and at J to 4 bases, leaving 7 bases not matched to a gene. Full variable domain (missing parts from reference TRBV5-1 and TRBJ2-7): KAGVTQTPRYLIKTRGQQVTLSCSPISGHRSVSWYQQTPGQGLQFLFEYFSETQRNKGNFPGRFSGRQFSNSRSEMNVSTLELGDSALYLCASTGTAYYEQYFGPGTRLTVT.

Remarks on this clonotype: One end of the junction fails to match germline, which may point to a read error. The V call is TRBV7-2, the J call TRBJ2-3; 12 positions match TRBD2. CDR1 is SGHTA and CDR2 is FQGNSA in the germline V gene. CDR3 length equals 15 residues. Here the CDR3 DNA reads TGTACCGGCAGCCCTAGCGGGGGGGGCGTAGATACGCAGTATTTT. It encodes CTGSPSGGGVDTQYF.

DNA for the CDR3: TGTGCCAGCAGTTTGCTCGGGAGGGTAGATACGCAGTATTTT. As protein: CASSLLGRVDTQYF. V usage is TRBV12-3 or TRBV12-4 and J usage is TRBJ2-3, with TRBD2 matching 8 bases. Trimming cost V 3 bases and J 5 bases; bases outside gene matches: 4. The CDR3 contains 14 residues.

The chain joins TRBV6-5 to TRBJ1-5, with 9 bases identical to TRBD1. The germline V gene has CDR1 MNHEY and CDR2 SVGAGI. Unmatched junction bases numbered 5, after V lost 5 bases and J lost 6 bases. The CDR3 covers 14 residues. CDR3 in DNA: TGTGCCAGCAGTCCGACAGGGGGGACTCAGCCCCAGCATTTT. This codes for CASSPTGGTQPQHF.

The chain combines TRBV30 with TRBJ2-1; tentatively, D is TRBD2 (7 bases). This CDR3 is 16 amino acids long. CDR1 GTSNPN and CDR2 SVGIG come from the germline V gene (reference sequence). Between the trimmed V and J ends, which lost 1 base and 9 bases, there was a span of 22 bases. CDR3 DNA: TGTGCCTGGAGTGATACCGTTTTTATAGGGGGGGGTGAGCAGTTCTTC. It specifies CAWSDTVFIGGGEQFF.

The chain uses TRBV7-6 and TRBJ2-1; TRBD2 matches at 8 bases. TRBJ2-7 explains the end of the DNA better; the J call may be wrong. The CDR3 has 16 residues. The germline CDR1 and CDR2 sequences are SGHVS and FNYEAQ. Here the CDR3 reads CASSLGRPSGSNEQYF. CDR3 DNA: TGTGCCAGCAGCTTAGGGAGGCCGAGCGGGAGCAATGAGCAGTACTTC.

This clonotype was picked up a small number of times. The chain is built from TRBV4-1 and TRBJ1-2; the D is unclear. The CDR3 sequence is 16 residues long. Trimming removed 1 base at V and 2 bases at J, with 14 bases between. Looked up from germline, CDR1 is MGHRA and CDR2 is YSYEKL. The CDR3 nucleotides read TGCGCCAGCAGCCAAGGTCCTCGTACGCCAAACTATGGCTACACCTTC. Amino acids: CASSQGPRTPNYGYTF.

This clonotype was seen a handful of times. The chain links TRBV11-2 to TRBJ2-1; D uncertain. Germline assignment: CDR1 SGHAT and CDR2 FQNNGV. This CDR3 has 11 amino acids. Trimming took off 5 bases at V and 9 bases at J, with 8 bases between the two ends. The CDR3 DNA is TGTGCCAGCAGCCCCAGTCGTGAGCAGTTCTTC. Translating gives CASSPSREQFF. Complete variable domain (other parts from reference TRBV11-2 and TRBJ2-1): EAGVAQSPRYKIIEKRQSVAFWCNPISGHATLYWYQQILGQGPKLLIQFQNNGVVDDSQLPKDRFSAERLKGVDSTLKIQPAKLEDSAVYLCASSPSREQFFGPGTRLTVL.

J is TRBJ2-5 and V is TRBV2; TRBD1 is a possible D gene (6 bases). The CDR3 length is 13 residues. Germline assignment: CDR1 SNHLY and CDR2 FYNNEI. Trimming removed 5 bases from V and 5 bases from J, with 12 bases in between. The chain's CDR3 is CASSFRGYETQYF. The CDR3 nucleotides read TGTGCCAGCAGTTTCAGGGGATACGAGACCCAGTACTTC.

This chain joins TRBV29-1 and TRBJ2-3, with 8 bases identical to TRBD2. Germline loops: CDR1 SQVTM, CDR2 ANQGSEA. V shed 1 base, J shed 1 base, and the junction held 4 bases outside the gene matches. The CDR3 is 15 amino acids. In nucleotides, the CDR3 is TGCAGCGTTGAAGGGGCTAGCGGGCGCACAGATACGCAGTATTTT. Its translation: CSVEGASGRTDTQYF.

The chain recombines TRBV27 with TRBJ1-5; D might be TRBD1 (5 bases). Between the trimmed V and J ends, which lost 0 bases and 6 bases, there was a span of 9 bases. The CDR3 consists of 14 residues. CDR1 is MNHEY and CDR2 is SMNVEV in the germline V gene (reference sequence). The CDR3: CASSLSMGGQPQHF. CDR3 nucleotide sequence: TGTGCCAGCAGTTTATCGATGGGGGGTCAGCCCCAGCATTTT.

This clonotype has a handful of counts. The V and J genes are TRBV12-3 or TRBV12-4 and TRBJ2-7; D is possibly TRBD1 (6 bases). The CDR3 consists of 14 residues. Trimming cost V 6 bases and J 3 bases, with 15 bases left between them. CDR3 loop: CASRTGHGIYEQYF. The CDR3 nucleotides are TGTGCCAGCAGGACGGGACATGGAATCTACGAGCAGTACTTC.